This is a list of T cell receptor beta chains from one sample in a study of T-cell reconstitution after alpha-beta-depleted transplantation in children. From the PCR reads, TCRdb called clonotypes with MiXCR, one entry per CDR3 protein. The data show about 610,000 distinct CDR3 sequences, roughly a tenth seen once. The sequenced sample was PBMCs from the stem cell graft donor, obtained from the stem cell graft. Receptors were obtained from a human donor who donated a stem cell graft to a child with acute myeloid leukemia. Each CDR3 is given with its conserved first and last residue. Each record gives: clone size, V gene, J gene, D gene, CDR3 DNA, CDR3 protein. A D gene is named only where the DNA matches it firmly. Where a row states a size, it is once, few, many or the class of an expanded clone; other rows omit it.

many	TRBV20-1	TRBJ2-7	NA	TGCAGTGCTAGCGCTACCTCCTACGAGCAGTACTTC	CSASATSYEQYF
few	TRBV15	TRBJ2-1	TRBD2	TGTGCCACCAGCACGGGACTAGACCAGAGCTCCTACAATGAGCAGTTCTTC	CATSTGLDQSSYNEQFF
few	TRBV7-9	TRBJ2-3	TRBD2	TGTGCCAGCAGCTCCGTGGCGACTAGCGGGACGCAGTATTTT	CASSSVATSGTQYF
few	TRBV30	TRBJ2-3	NA	TGTGCCTGGTCCCCTAAGGCGAGCACAGATACGCAGTATTTT	CAWSPKASTDTQYF
NA	TRBV27	TRBJ2-7	NA	TGTGCCAGCAGTTTAGTCGGTGAATATACGTCTCTGCAGTACTTC	CASSLVGEYTSLQYF
NA	TRBV12-3/TRBV12-4	TRBJ1-1	NA	TGTGCCAGCAGTCTGTGGAACACTGAAGCTTTCTTT	CASSLWNTEAFF
NA	TRBV5-1	TRBJ2-1	TRBD2	TGCGCCAGCAGCTTGGTGAGCGGGAGTAGCAATGAGCAGTTCTTC	CASSLVSGSSNEQFF
NA	TRBV7-9	TRBJ2-1	TRBD2	TGTGCCAGCAGCTCCGTCGAAGGACTAGCGGATGAGCAGTTCTTC	CASSSVEGLADEQFF
few	TRBV30	TRBJ2-3	NA	TGTGCCTGGAGCGCCGACTCGGGACATACGCAGTATTTT	CAWSADSGHTQYF
NA	TRBV3-1	TRBJ2-7	TRBD2	TGTGCCAGCAGCCAAAATACTATCTCAGCGGGAGGGCCCAGGGACGAGCAGTACTTC	CASSQNTISAGGPRDEQYF
few	TRBV20-1	TRBJ2-3	NA	TGCAGTGCTAAAGAGATTATCACAGATACGCAGTATTTT	CSAKEIITDTQYF
NA	TRBV12-5	TRBJ1-1	TRBD1	TGTGCTAGTGGTTCGCCGGGACAGGGAGGAAACACTGAAGCTTTCTTT	CASGSPGQGGNTEAFF
few	TRBV7-2	TRBJ1-5	NA	TGTGCCAGCAGCCACCCCGGGGGCTTCCAGCATTTT	CASSHPGGFQHF
NA	TRBV9	TRBJ2-3	TRBD1	TGTGCCAGCAGCGCCCGGACAGGGGGCATGGCAGATACGCAGTATTTT	CASSARTGGMADTQYF
few	TRBV5-1	TRBJ2-7	TRBD2	TGCGCCAGCAGCAGGAGGCAGACTAGCGGAGATTCCTACGAGCAGTACTTC	CASSRRQTSGDSYEQYF
NA	TRBV9	TRBJ1-5	NA	TGTGCCAGCAGCCCAAAGGGGATGGGCCAGCCCCAGCATTTT	CASSPKGMGQPQHF
many	TRBV12-3/TRBV12-4	TRBJ2-1	NA	TGTGCCAGCAGGTGGACGGGCAATGAGCAGTTCTTC	CASRWTGNEQFF
many	TRBV7-3	TRBJ2-1	NA	TGTGCCAGCAGCTTATTTGCTGGTGAGCAGTTCTTC	CASSLFAGEQFF
many	TRBV29-1	TRBJ2-1	NA	TGCAGCGAGATAACCCGGGAGCACAATGAGCAGTTCTTC	CSEITREHNEQFF
NA	TRBV20-1	TRBJ2-3	TRBD1	TGCAGTGCTACTCCGACAGGGGTGACAGATACGCAGTATTTT	CSATPTGVTDTQYF
NA	TRBV28	TRBJ2-7	TRBD2	TGTGCCAGCTTGGGACTAGCGGGCGAGCAGAACTTC	CASLGLAGEQNF
many	TRBV20-1	TRBJ2-3	NA	TGCAGTATGCAGGGGCTAGGTAGCACAGATACGCAGTATTTT	CSMQGLGSTDTQYF
NA	TRBV6-1	TRBJ2-1	NA	TGTGCCAGCAGCCGGGACTTACCCTACAATGAGCAGTTCTTC	CASSRDLPYNEQFF
many	TRBV7-7	TRBJ2-3	TRBD2	TGTGCTAGCAGCTCGGGACTAGCGGGAGAAACGGATACGCAGTATTTT	CASSSGLAGETDTQYF
NA	TRBV6-2/TRBV6-3	TRBJ2-6	TRBD2	TGTGCCAGCAGTCCTGGACTAGCGGGCTTAGGTCCTGAGGCCAACGTCCTGACTTTC	CASSPGLAGLGPEANVLTF
NA	TRBV20-1	TRBJ2-7	TRBD1	TGCAGCGCCGGCGTAGGCTCAGACAGGGGGCGTTCACCTTCCTACGAGCAGTACTTC	CSAGVGSDRGRSPSYEQYF
NA	TRBV28	TRBJ1-2	NA	TGTGCCAGCAGTCCCAGAGATGAGTTTGGTGGCTACACCTTC	CASSPRDEFGGYTF
few	TRBV25-1	TRBJ1-1	NA	TGTGCCAGCACCACCCTAGGGGGAGGGCCTGAAGCTTTCTTT	CASTTLGGGPEAFF
NA	TRBV12-3/TRBV12-4	TRBJ1-3	NA	TGTGCCACCTCAGGGGACAAATACTCTGGAAACACCATATATTTT	CATSGDKYSGNTIYF
many	TRBV28	TRBJ2-7	NA	TGTGCCAGCAAGGGTATTGGGGATGGCTACGAGCAGTACTTC	CASKGIGDGYEQYF
NA	TRBV29-1	TRBJ2-3	NA	TGCAGCGTTATACCGGGAGTGGGCACAGATACGCAGTATTTT	CSVIPGVGTDTQYF
NA	TRBV7-8	TRBJ2-7	NA	TGTGCCAGCAGCTTCATACCGAGGACCGAGCAGTACTTC	CASSFIPRTEQYF
many	TRBV28	TRBJ2-3	NA	TGTGCCAGCAGTTTACAAGGGGCAGATACGCAGTATTTT	CASSLQGADTQYF
few	TRBV30	TRBJ1-1	TRBD1	TGTGCCTGGAGGTACCTGGACAGGGGAACTGAAGCTTTCTTT	CAWRYLDRGTEAFF
many	TRBV30	TRBJ2-1	NA	TGTGCCTGGAGTTTCAGCAATGAGCAGTTCTTC	CAWSFSNEQFF
NA	TRBV27	TRBJ2-1	TRBD1	TGTGCCAGCAGCGGACAGGGGAATGAGCAGTTCTTC	CASSGQGNEQFF
many	TRBV10-3	TRBJ2-5	TRBD1	TGTGCCTCAACCGACAGGGGAGAGACCCAGTACTTC	CASTDRGETQYF
few	TRBV7-3	TRBJ1-1	NA	TGTGCCAGCAGCGAACAGGGACGCACTGAAGCTTTCTTT	CASSEQGRTEAFF
NA	TRBV6-1	TRBJ2-7	NA	TGTGCCAGCAGCGCTGACAGGGTAGGAACTAGCGGTCGCTCCTACGAGCAGTACTTC	CASSADRVGTSGRSYEQYF
few	TRBV2	TRBJ1-5	NA	TGTGCCAGCACAGAAGAGGCCAGGGTGAGCAATCAGCCCCAGCATTTT	CASTEEARVSNQPQHF
many	TRBV20-1	TRBJ2-7	TRBD2	TGCAGTGTTCCCAGCGGGAGGACCTACGAGCAGTACTTC	CSVPSGRTYEQYF
NA	TRBV5-1	TRBJ2-1	TRBD2	TGCGCCAGCAGCTTGGCGTATCCTAGCGGGTACAATGAGCAGCAGTTCTTC	CASSLAYPSGYNEQQFF
many	TRBV7-8	TRBJ2-2	NA	TGTGCCAGCAGCGTCAACAGGGTGAACACCGGGGAGCTGTTTTTT	CASSVNRVNTGELFF
few	TRBV6-1	TRBJ2-5	TRBD1	TGTGCCAGCAGGGACAGGGCCACCCAAGAGACCCAGTACTTC	CASRDRATQETQYF
many	TRBV11-2	TRBJ2-1	TRBD2	TGTGCCAGCTCCCTCGCTCCTGGGACTAGCGGGAGAGGCAATGAGCAGTTCTTC	CASSLAPGTSGRGNEQFF
few	TRBV6-2/TRBV6-3	TRBJ2-7	TRBD1	TGTGCCAGCAGTTACGGTCGGGACAGGAGCTCCTACGAGCAGTACTTC	CASSYGRDRSSYEQYF
few	TRBV29-1	TRBJ2-2	NA	TGCAGCGTTGAAATTTCAGGCGCTAACACCGGGGAGCTGTTTTTT	CSVEISGANTGELFF
many	TRBV6-5	TRBJ2-1	TRBD2	TGTGCCAGCCCTCCGGGTGGGACTAGCGGATACAATGAGCAGTTCTTC	CASPPGGTSGYNEQFF
few	TRBV30	TRBJ1-6	TRBD1	TGTGCCTGCAGCGGGCAGGGGGGCTATAATTCACCCCTCCACTTT	CACSGQGGYNSPLHF
many	TRBV12-3/TRBV12-4	TRBJ2-7	TRBD2	TGTGCCAGCCTGGGGGGGTTGGGGGAGCAGTACTTC	CASLGGLGEQYF
NA	TRBV9	TRBJ2-5	NA	TGTGCCAGCAGCGCGGGGACACGAGAAGAGACCCAGTACTTC	CASSAGTREETQYF
NA	TRBV12-3/TRBV12-4	TRBJ1-6	NA	TGTGCCAGCAGTTTAGACGGGGATAGGTCACCCCTCCACTTT	CASSLDGDRSPLHF
many	TRBV5-1	TRBJ2-2	NA	TGCGCCAGCAGCTTGTTTGAAGCGAACACCGGGGAGCTGTTTTTT	CASSLFEANTGELFF
NA	TRBV5-1	TRBJ2-1	NA	TGCGCCAGCAGCTCCCGGGCCCCGGGTGAGCAGTTCTTC	CASSSRAPGEQFF
few	TRBV5-1	TRBJ1-1	TRBD1	TGCGCCAGCAGCTCCTTATCTACAGGGGGTAACACTGAAGCTTTCTTT	CASSSLSTGGNTEAFF
few	TRBV6-5	TRBJ1-6	NA	TGTGCCAGCAGTTACTCGAGTATCGGGGATTCACCCCTCCACTTT	CASSYSSIGDSPLHF
many	TRBV29-1	TRBJ2-1	NA	TGCAGCGGGTGGGGCGGAAGCTCCTACAATGAGCAGTTCTTC	CSGWGGSSYNEQFF
many	TRBV20-1	TRBJ2-1	NA	TGCAGTGCTAGCGGGAACCTTTACAATGAGCAGTTCTTC	CSASGNLYNEQFF